Shown below are 3 T cell receptor beta chains from a single sample sequenced in a study of cytomegalovirus exposure and HLA in healthy donors. The study ran its PCR with 60 Vbeta and 13 Jbeta primers. Measured with immunoSEQ multiplex PCR; TCRdb has only the in-frame clones, and not every one. In the table there are under 150,000 clones, 67% of which are singletons. Sequencing was performed on PBMCs. The receptor set was obtained from a man aged 18 to 29 in good health and CMV-seropositive.

The V gene is TRBV6-1, the J gene TRBJ2-7; tentatively, D is TRBD1 (6 bases). This CDR3 has 14 amino acids. Germline CDR1 MNHNS, CDR2 SASEGT. Between the trimmed V and J ends, which lost 6 bases and 3 bases, there was a span of 15 bases. As DNA, the CDR3 is TGTGCCAGCAGCGTTACCGGGACAAACTACGAGCAGTACGTC. Encoded protein: CASSVTGTNYEQYV.

This clone was recorded a few times. The chain employs TRBV28 and TRBJ2-7, with D perhaps matching TRBD2 (5 bases). There are 14 residues in the CDR3. V was cut by 3 bases and J by 0 bases, with 9 bases left in between. Looked up from germline, CDR1 is MDHEN and CDR2 is SYDVKM. CDR3 loop: CASSFSGGSYEQYV. In nucleotides, the CDR3 is TGTGCCAGCAGTTTTTCAGGAGGCTCCTACGAGCAGTACGTC.

The V call is TRBV5-1, the J call TRBJ2-2; 7 nucleotides match TRBD2. The V gene's germline CDR1 is SGHRS and CDR2 YFSETQ. V shed 5 bases, J shed 1 base, and the junction held 8 bases outside the gene matches. This CDR3 region has 16 residues. The CDR3 reads CASSRSPGGNTGELFF. CDR3 nucleotides: TGCGCCAGCAGTCGGAGTCCGGGGGGGAACACCGGGGAGCTGTTTTTT.